One and the same sample provided the 3 T cell receptor beta chains below, sequenced in a study of regulatory T cells in long-lasting Graves disease. The time point was: newly diagnosed GD, antithyroid drugs for less than 3 months. With RNA extracted from PBMCs as input, the TCR library was made. Construction of TCR beta libraries relied on iRepertoire HTBI primers and on Arm-PCR targeting CDR3 regions. TCRdb re-derived calls from the multiplex PCR reads in MiXCR, one entry per CDR3 protein. The sample lists roughly 440,000 distinct CDR3 sequences, roughly 15% occurring once. The data were also submitted as part of a second study, on T cells in Graves' hyperthyroidism and ophthalmopathy.

The sequences come from peripheral blood mononuclear cells (PBMCs), collected at new diagnosis, from a patient treated with antithyroid drugs. Every receptor here comes from a woman aged 18-30 years with Graves disease.

This sequence joins TRBV11-2 and TRBJ1-3; 9 positions match TRBD1. Losses at the gene ends were 9 bases for V and 6 bases for J; bases not matched to a gene: 9. Germline V gives CDR1 SGHAT, CDR2 FQNNGV. The CDR3 consists of 14 residues. CDR3 bases: TGTGCCAGTGAGGCTTGGACAGGGGAAAACACCATATATTTT. Its translation: CASEAWTGENTIYF.

This clonotype came up many times. This chain connects TRBV5-1 to TRBJ2-1; 10 bases map to TRBD2. V was clipped by 0 bases and J by 4 bases; unmatched bases: 4. Germline V gives CDR1 SGHRS, CDR2 YFSETQ. The CDR3 spans 16 residues. The CDR3 loop is CASSLALAGAYNEQFF. The DNA for the CDR3 is TGCGCCAGCAGCTTGGCGCTAGCGGGGGCTTACAATGAGCAGTTCTTC.

This chain joins TRBV24-1 and TRBJ2-6, with 9 bases identical to TRBD1. After removal of 9 bases from V and 1 base from J, the junction contained 9 bases not matched to a gene. The CDR3 consists of 17 residues. The germline V gene has CDR1 KGHDR and CDR2 SFDVKD. The CDR3 nucleotides are TGTGCCACCCCCAAAGGGACAGGGAGGTCTGGGGCCAACGTCCTGACTTTC. Its protein is CATPKGTGRSGANVLTF.